These T cell receptor beta chains were read from a single sample in a study of blood T cell repertoires in COVID-19. Profiling relied on immunoSEQ multiplex PCR, and the TCRdb table lists in-frame clones only, not all of them. The sample contains about 99,000 clones, roughly 84% of which appear only once. The sample comprised peripheral blood. The receptors here all came from a human donor in a cohort sampled during active COVID-19. Each CDR3 is given with its conserved first and last residue. Fields, in order: V gene, D gene, J gene, clone size, CDR3 protein, CDR3 DNA. A D gene is named only where the DNA matches it firmly. A clone size is listed for some rows: how often the clone was seen (once, few, many), or a class if it is expanded.

v_gene: TRBV2; d_gene: TRBD2; j_gene: TRBJ2-1; abundance: -; CDR3aa: CASSPTSGGALIHEQFF; CDR3nt: TGTGCCAGCTCACCCACTAGCGGGGGGGCCTTAATCCATGAGCAGTTCTTC
v_gene: TRBV18; d_gene: -; j_gene: TRBJ2-3; abundance: -; CDR3aa: CASSYATGPYLTDTQYF; CDR3nt: TGTGCCAGCTCATATGCTACAGGGCCGTACCTTACAGATACGCAGTATTTT
v_gene: TRBV27; d_gene: TRBD2; j_gene: TRBJ2-1; abundance: -; CDR3aa: CASSLASGSHNEQFF; CDR3nt: TGTGCCAGCAGTTTGGCTAGCGGGTCTCACAATGAGCAGTTCTTC
v_gene: TRBV6-5; d_gene: TRBD1; j_gene: TRBJ2-2; abundance: -; CDR3aa: CASRQGSGPGELFF; CDR3nt: TGTGCCAGCCGACAGGGTTCCGGCCCCGGGGAGCTGTTTTTT
v_gene: TRBV27; d_gene: -; j_gene: TRBJ2-1; abundance: -; CDR3aa: CASSSNSESFGSYNEQFF; CDR3nt: TGTGCCAGCAGTTCAAATAGTGAGAGTTTCGGCTCCTACAATGAGCAGTTCTTC
v_gene: TRBV27; d_gene: TRBD1; j_gene: TRBJ2-7; abundance: once; CDR3aa: CASSRTGLHEQYF; CDR3nt: TGTGCCAGCAGCCGGACAGGCTTGCACGAGCAGTACTTC
v_gene: TRBV6-1; d_gene: -; j_gene: TRBJ1-5; abundance: -; CDR3aa: CASSEPGFGEGHF; CDR3nt: TGTGCCAGCAGTGAACCGGGGTTTGGGGAGGGACATTTT
v_gene: TRBV4-1; d_gene: -; j_gene: TRBJ1-2; abundance: -; CDR3aa: CASSQDPGQKGYTF; CDR3nt: TGCGCCAGCAGCCAAGATCCAGGACAGAAAGGCTACACCTTC
v_gene: TRBV4-2; d_gene: TRBD1; j_gene: TRBJ2-4; abundance: -; CDR3aa: CASSRKGTGGLENIQYF; CDR3nt: TGTGCCAGCAGCCGTAAGGGGACAGGGGGCTTAGAAAACATTCAGTACTTC
v_gene: TRBV13; d_gene: -; j_gene: TRBJ2-3; abundance: -; CDR3aa: CASTRAGQDTQYF; CDR3nt: TGTGCCAGCACTCGCGCGGGGCAAGATACGCAGTATTTT
v_gene: TRBV7-9; d_gene: -; j_gene: TRBJ1-5; abundance: -; CDR3aa: CASSLENQPQHF; CDR3nt: TGTGCCAGCAGCTTGGAGAATCAGCCCCAGCATTTT
v_gene: TRBV28; d_gene: -; j_gene: TRBJ2-7; abundance: -; CDR3aa: CASSPYYGGTDEQYF; CDR3nt: TGTGCCAGCAGTCCCTACTACGGCGGGACGGATGAGCAGTACTTC
v_gene: TRBV6-6; d_gene: -; j_gene: TRBJ2-3; abundance: -; CDR3aa: CATNNPGDTQYF; CDR3nt: TGTGCCACCAACAATCCCGGGGATACGCAGTATTTT
v_gene: TRBV7-2; d_gene: TRBD2; j_gene: TRBJ2-7; abundance: -; CDR3aa: CASSLGGTRRPEQYF; CDR3nt: TGTGCCAGCAGCTTGGGGGGGACTAGAAGGCCCGAGCAGTACTTC
v_gene: TRBV4-2; d_gene: TRBD1; j_gene: TRBJ1-5; abundance: -; CDR3aa: CASSQVWDRSNQPQHF; CDR3nt: TGTGCCAGCAGCCAAGTCTGGGACAGGAGCAATCAGCCCCAGCATTTT
v_gene: TRBV9; d_gene: TRBD1; j_gene: TRBJ2-5; abundance: -; CDR3aa: CASSATGGEETQYF; CDR3nt: TGTGCCAGCAGCGCGACAGGGGGGGAAGAGACCCAGTACTTC
v_gene: TRBV11-2; d_gene: -; j_gene: TRBJ2-7; abundance: -; CDR3aa: CASTGTLSSYEQYF; CDR3nt: TGTGCCAGCACCGGGACTTTGAGCTCCTACGAGCAGTACTTC
v_gene: TRBV3-1/TRBV3-2; d_gene: TRBD1; j_gene: TRBJ1-5; abundance: -; CDR3aa: CASQGQNNQPQHF; CDR3nt: TGTGCCAGCCAGGGACAGAACAATCAGCCCCAGCATTTT
v_gene: TRBV27; d_gene: TRBD2; j_gene: TRBJ2-2; abundance: once; CDR3aa: CASSPAAGENTGELFF; CDR3nt: TGTGCCAGCAGTCCGGCAGCGGGGGAAAACACCGGGGAGCTGTTTTTT
v_gene: TRBV4-1; d_gene: -; j_gene: TRBJ1-1; abundance: -; CDR3aa: CASSGGGRVNTEAFF; CDR3nt: TGCGCCAGCAGCGGGGGAGGACGAGTTAACACTGAAGCTTTCTTT
v_gene: TRBV6-5; d_gene: TRBD1; j_gene: TRBJ1-1; abundance: -; CDR3aa: CATTWGQAGATEAFF; CDR3nt: TGTGCCACCACCTGGGGACAGGCCGGGGCCACTGAAGCTTTCTTT
v_gene: TRBV30; d_gene: -; j_gene: TRBJ1-2; abundance: -; CDR3aa: CALIKGANYGYTF; CDR3nt: TGTGCCTTGATAAAAGGAGCTAACTATGGCTACACCTTC
v_gene: TRBV24-1; d_gene: -; j_gene: TRBJ2-2; abundance: -; CDR3aa: CATSDFAVAGELFF; CDR3nt: TGTGCCACCAGTGATTTTGCCGTAGCCGGGGAGCTGTTTTTT
v_gene: TRBV11-2; d_gene: -; j_gene: TRBJ1-3; abundance: -; CDR3aa: CASSSPFVSSGNTIYF; CDR3nt: TGTGCCAGCAGCTCTCCTTTCGTCAGCTCTGGAAACACCATATATTTT
v_gene: TRBV4-2; d_gene: -; j_gene: TRBJ2-2; abundance: -; CDR3aa: CASSQGYIQDGELFF; CDR3nt: TGTGCCAGCAGCCAAGGCTACATCCAGGACGGGGAGCTGTTTTTT
v_gene: TRBV5-8; d_gene: -; j_gene: TRBJ1-6; abundance: -; CDR3aa: CASSLVPGGSPLHF; CDR3nt: TGTGCCAGCAGCTTGGTCCCAGGAGGGTCACCCCTCCACTTT
v_gene: TRBV7-3; d_gene: -; j_gene: TRBJ1-1; abundance: -; CDR3aa: CASSLAGTPNTEAFF; CDR3nt: TGTGCCAGCAGCCTAGCCGGGACTCCAAACACTGAAGCTTTCTTT
v_gene: TRBV7-7; d_gene: -; j_gene: TRBJ1-1; abundance: -; CDR3aa: CASSFRGGGHPFMNTEAFF; CDR3nt: TGTGCTAGCAGCTTTAGAGGCGGGGGACATCCGTTCATGAACACTGAAGCTTTCTTT
v_gene: TRBV7-9; d_gene: -; j_gene: TRBJ2-7; abundance: -; CDR3aa: CASSLAGSVRSYEQYF; CDR3nt: TGTGCCAGCAGCTTAGCTGGGAGCGTACGCTCCTACGAGCAGTACTTC
v_gene: TRBV4-1; d_gene: TRBD2; j_gene: TRBJ2-5; abundance: -; CDR3aa: CASSQEGLAGDQETQYF; CDR3nt: TGCGCCAGCAGCCAAGAGGGACTAGCGGGGGACCAAGAGACCCAGTACTTC
v_gene: TRBV11-2; d_gene: TRBD1; j_gene: TRBJ2-2; abundance: -; CDR3aa: CASSQEITGATGELFF; CDR3nt: TGTGCCAGCAGCCAAGAAATAACAGGGGCCACCGGGGAGCTGTTTTTT
v_gene: TRBV6-5; d_gene: TRBD1; j_gene: TRBJ2-3; abundance: -; CDR3aa: CASSYSHRGFTDTQYF; CDR3nt: TGTGCCAGCAGTTACTCGCACAGGGGGTTTACAGATACGCAGTATTTT
v_gene: TRBV5-1; d_gene: TRBD2; j_gene: TRBJ2-7; abundance: -; CDR3aa: CASTLELAGGNEQYF; CDR3nt: TGCGCCAGCACCTTGGAACTAGCGGGGGGTAACGAGCAGTACTTC
v_gene: TRBV27; d_gene: TRBD1; j_gene: TRBJ1-4; abundance: -; CDR3aa: CASTVTGGREKLFF; CDR3nt: TGTGCCAGCACCGTAACAGGGGGTCGAGAAAAACTGTTTTTT
v_gene: TRBV6-5; d_gene: TRBD1; j_gene: TRBJ1-2; abundance: -; CDR3aa: CASSYRQGAGGYTF; CDR3nt: TGTGCCAGCAGTTACCGGCAGGGGGCCGGGGGCTACACCTTC
v_gene: TRBV6-1; d_gene: -; j_gene: TRBJ2-3; abundance: once; CDR3aa: CASSVSWARDSLTDTQYF; CDR3nt: TGTGCCAGCAGTGTTTCTTGGGCGCGGGACAGTTTAACAGATACGCAGTATTTT
v_gene: TRBV6-5; d_gene: -; j_gene: TRBJ2-2; abundance: -; CDR3aa: CASSRVQGNTGELFF; CDR3nt: TGTGCCAGCAGCCGGGTACAGGGGAACACCGGGGAGCTGTTTTTT
v_gene: TRBV5-4; d_gene: -; j_gene: TRBJ1-1; abundance: -; CDR3aa: CASSLDNWGGGTEAFF; CDR3nt: TGTGCCAGCAGCTTGGACAATTGGGGGGGCGGCACTGAAGCTTTCTTT
v_gene: TRBV7-5; d_gene: -; j_gene: TRBJ2-1; abundance: -; CDR3aa: CVRKGYRARNYNEQFF; CDR3nt: TGTGTCAGAAAAGGCTACAGGGCTCGAAACTACAATGAGCAGTTCTTC
v_gene: TRBV19; d_gene: TRBD1; j_gene: TRBJ2-5; abundance: -; CDR3aa: CASSRDRAGETQYF; CDR3nt: TGTGCCAGTAGTCGGGACAGGGCGGGAGAGACCCAGTACTTC
v_gene: TRBV9; d_gene: TRBD1; j_gene: TRBJ2-1; abundance: -; CDR3aa: CASSVTGGDYNEQFF; CDR3nt: TGTGCCAGCAGCGTTACAGGGGGCGACTACAATGAGCAGTTCTTC